One T cell receptor (beta chain) is described in this entry. Participants spanned ages roughly 18 to 95 years and resided in about two dozen US areas. This CDR3 has 13 residues. Between the trimmed V and J ends, which lost 8 bases and 10 bases, there was a span of 18 bases. Germline CDR1 is SGHDN and CDR2 is FVKESK. As handled by the study authors: It was from reference gene primer amplification that nucleated cell counts were estimated. Profiled with immunoSEQ multiplex PCR; TCRdb holds only in-frame clones, not every one. Clone size and V and J calls were adopted from that table, with D and trimming inferred from the DNA. The table lists more than 200,000 clones, around nine tenths of them singletons, with 1.5% to 2% in the top ten. These data originate in a study of blood T cell repertoires in COVID-19.

This TCR was recovered from a woman between 50 and 59 years old who had recovered from COVID-19. Sequencing was performed on PBMCs or T cells enriched from blood (not recorded which). This sequence joins TRBV14 and TRBJ2-1; D unresolved. The CDR3 reads CASGPPDSSEQFF. The CDR3, as DNA: TGTGCCAGCGGGCCGCCAGATTCAAGCGAGCAGTTCTTC.